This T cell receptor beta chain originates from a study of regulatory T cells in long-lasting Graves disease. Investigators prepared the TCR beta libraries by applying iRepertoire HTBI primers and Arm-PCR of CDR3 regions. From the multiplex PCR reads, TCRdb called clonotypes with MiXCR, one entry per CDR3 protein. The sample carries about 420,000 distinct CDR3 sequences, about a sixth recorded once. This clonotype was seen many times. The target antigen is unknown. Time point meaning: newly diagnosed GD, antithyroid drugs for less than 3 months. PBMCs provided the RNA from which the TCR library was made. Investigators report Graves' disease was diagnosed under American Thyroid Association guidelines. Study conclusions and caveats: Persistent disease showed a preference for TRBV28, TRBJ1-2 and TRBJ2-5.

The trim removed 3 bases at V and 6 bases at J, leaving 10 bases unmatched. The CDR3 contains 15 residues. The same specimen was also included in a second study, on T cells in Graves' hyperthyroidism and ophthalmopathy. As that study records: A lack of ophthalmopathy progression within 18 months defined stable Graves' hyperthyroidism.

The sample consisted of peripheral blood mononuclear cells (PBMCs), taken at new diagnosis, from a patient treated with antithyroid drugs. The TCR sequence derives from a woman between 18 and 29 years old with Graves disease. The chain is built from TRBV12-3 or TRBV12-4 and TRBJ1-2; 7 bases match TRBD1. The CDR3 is CASSLPRGQGHGYTF. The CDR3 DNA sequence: TGTGCCAGCAGTTTGCCTAGGGGGCAGGGGCATGGCTACACCTTC.